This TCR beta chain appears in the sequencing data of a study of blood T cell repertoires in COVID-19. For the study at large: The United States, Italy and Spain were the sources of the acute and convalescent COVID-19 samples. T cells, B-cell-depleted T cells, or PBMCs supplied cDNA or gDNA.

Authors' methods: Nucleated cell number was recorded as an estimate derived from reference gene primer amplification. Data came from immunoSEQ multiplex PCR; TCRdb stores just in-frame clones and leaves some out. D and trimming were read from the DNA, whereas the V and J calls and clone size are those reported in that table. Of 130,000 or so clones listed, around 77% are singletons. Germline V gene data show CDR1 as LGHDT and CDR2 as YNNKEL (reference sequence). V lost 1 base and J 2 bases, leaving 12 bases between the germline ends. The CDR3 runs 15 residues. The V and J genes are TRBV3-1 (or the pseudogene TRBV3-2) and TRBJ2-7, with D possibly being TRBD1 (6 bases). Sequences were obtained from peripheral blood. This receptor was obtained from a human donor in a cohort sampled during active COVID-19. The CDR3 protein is CASSQGTAIPYEQYF. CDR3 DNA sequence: TGTGCCAGCAGCCAAGGGACAGCAATACCCTACGAGCAGTACTTC.